Listed below are T cell receptor beta chains from one sample, sequenced in a study of TIL therapy for anti-PD-1-resistant metastatic lung cancer. Profiling relied on immunoSEQ multiplex PCR, and the TCRdb table lists in-frame clones only, not all of them. The data hold 36,000 or so clones, with around 79% observed a single time. The sequences come from blood, collected at baseline. The origin of the receptors is a person between 25 and 80 years old with non-small cell lung cancer. CDR3s include the opening cysteine and the closing phenylalanine or tryptophan. Fields, in order: CDR3 DNA, CDR3 protein, V gene, clone size, CDR3 length, D gene, J gene. The D gene is left open where the match is weak. Size tells how often a clone was seen (once, few, many) or the class of an expanded clone, and some rows leave it out.

TGCGCCAGCAGTTCCGGGACAGGGGGGTCCGGGGAGCTGTTTTTT	CASSSGTGGSGELFF	TRBV5-1	.	15	TRBD1	TRBJ2-2
TGCAGCGCAGGGACAGGGGGCATGAAGACCCAGTACTTC	CSAGTGGMKTQYF	TRBV29-1	.	13	TRBD1	TRBJ2-5
TGTGCCAGCAGCTCCGGGGCCATTGGGGAGCAGTTCTTC	CASSSGAIGEQFF	TRBV7-3	.	13	.	TRBJ2-1
TGTGCCAGCAGTTTACGTAACTCTGGAAACACCATATATTTT	CASSLRNSGNTIYF	TRBV28	few	14	.	TRBJ1-3
TGTGCCAGCAGTTCTCCTAACACTGAAGCTTTCTTT	CASSSPNTEAFF	TRBV28	.	12	.	TRBJ1-1
TGTGCCAGCAGCCAGCTAGCAGCAGATACGCAGTATTTT	CASSQLAADTQYF	TRBV16	.	13	.	TRBJ2-3
TGTGCCAGCAGTTTCCGGCCGACGGCCAGATATGGCTACACCTTC	CASSFRPTARYGYTF	TRBV28	.	15	.	TRBJ1-2
TGTGCCAGCAGCTTGAGGATGGCCGTAGACGAGCAGTACTTC	CASSLRMAVDEQYF	TRBV11-2	.	14	.	TRBJ2-7
TGTGCCAGCAGGGTCGGTACAGGGAGAGGATCTTCACCCCTCCACTTT	CASRVGTGRGSSPLHF	TRBV2	few	16	.	TRBJ1-6
TGCAGCGTTGCTACAAGCTATGGCTACACCTTC	CSVATSYGYTF	TRBV29-1	.	11	.	TRBJ1-2
TGTGCCAGCAGTCCTTTACCCCCGGGTGCTATGGGCTACACCTTC	CASSPLPPGAMGYTF	TRBV27	.	15	.	TRBJ1-2
TGTGCCAGCAGTCCTTACCCCCCGGTCGGGCAGTTCTTC	CASSPYPPVGQFF	TRBV28	.	13	.	TRBJ2-1
TGTGCCAGCAGCCAAAGGGGACAGGGGGGTGACCCCCAGCATTTT	CASSQRGQGGDPQHF	TRBV28	.	15	TRBD1	TRBJ1-5
TGTGCCAGCAGTCGCTCTACTGAGACCTACGAGCAGTACTTC	CASSRSTETYEQYF	TRBV7-8	.	14	.	TRBJ2-7
TGTGCCAGCAGCAATCGGGTCAGGGGCACTCCTCAAGAGACCCAGTACTTC	CASSNRVRGTPQETQYF	TRBV21-1	.	17	.	TRBJ2-5
TGTGCCAGCAGCCCCCGGGACGAACCCTCTGGAAACACCATATATTTT	CASSPRDEPSGNTIYF	TRBV5-4	.	16	.	TRBJ1-3
TGTGCCAGTAGTATAGGTCGAGGGGGCAATTATAATTCACCCCTCCACTTT	CASSIGRGGNYNSPLHF	TRBV19	.	17	TRBD1	TRBJ1-6
TGCGCCAGCAGCTTGTTGTCTGCCGAGCAGTACTTC	CASSLLSAEQYF	TRBV5-1	few	12	.	TRBJ2-7
TGTGCCAGCAGGGGAACCCCGCAGGGGGAAGCTTTCTTT	CASRGTPQGEAFF	TRBV28	few	13	.	TRBJ1-1
TGCGCCAGCGGATACGGGACAGGGTCTGAAGCTTTCTTT	CASGYGTGSEAFF	TRBV4-3	.	13	TRBD1	TRBJ1-1
TGTGCCAGCACCACCGGGACAGGGACCTACGAGCAGTACTTC	CASTTGTGTYEQYF	TRBV6-5	once	14	TRBD1	TRBJ2-7
TGTGCCAGCAGTTTCATACAGGTTAGCAATCAGCCCCAGCATTTT	CASSFIQVSNQPQHF	TRBV28	.	15	.	TRBJ1-5
TGTGCCAGCAGCTCAACAGCACTCGGGGGAAATGAGCAGTTCTTC	CASSSTALGGNEQFF	TRBV7-9	.	15	.	TRBJ2-1
TGTGCCAGCAGTCATACTTGGAAGGGGACAGATACGCAGTATTTT	CASSHTWKGTDTQYF	TRBV7-6	.	15	.	TRBJ2-3
TGTGCCAGCAATTCCGGGACGGAAGCATACGAGCAGTACTTC	CASNSGTEAYEQYF	TRBV9	few	14	.	TRBJ2-7
TGTGCCAGCAGCTTCGGGACAGCTATATACGAGCAGTACTTC	CASSFGTAIYEQYF	TRBV7-2	.	14	TRBD1	TRBJ2-7
TGTGCCAGCAACATAGGAGCAAGCTATGGCTACACCTTC	CASNIGASYGYTF	TRBV28	.	13	.	TRBJ1-2
TGTGCCAGCAGCTTATTAGTAGGGGGGCGAGAGACCCAGTACTTC	CASSLLVGGRETQYF	TRBV7-8	.	15	.	TRBJ2-5
TGTGCCAGTAGTCTTTCTGGGACAGGGGCCTACGAGCAGTACTTC	CASSLSGTGAYEQYF	TRBV19	once	15	TRBD1	TRBJ2-7
TGTGCCAGCAGTTTCTACAGGGGGGCCTATTACGAGCAGTACTTC	CASSFYRGAYYEQYF	TRBV27	.	15	TRBD1	TRBJ2-7
TGTGCCAGCAGCTTAGAGGACAGGGCGACCGGGGAGCTGTTTTTT	CASSLEDRATGELFF	TRBV7-9	.	15	TRBD1	TRBJ2-2
TGCGCCAGCAGCCGGGGACAGGGCAGCAATCAGCCCCAGCATTTT	CASSRGQGSNQPQHF	TRBV4-3	few	15	TRBD1	TRBJ1-5
TGTGCCAGCAGTGGGGAAAGCACAGATACGCAGTATTTT	CASSGESTDTQYF	TRBV2	.	13	.	TRBJ2-3
TGTGCCAGCAGCTTAGCCCTACTAGCGGGATATACCGGGGAGCTGTTTTTT	CASSLALLAGYTGELFF	TRBV7-9	.	17	TRBD2	TRBJ2-2
TGTGCCAGCAGCTTTCAGGAGCTTGTGGGAGGGGGCAACTATGGCTACACCTTC	CASSFQELVGGGNYGYTF	TRBV5-4	.	18	TRBD1	TRBJ1-2
TGTGCCATCAGTGAGTCGGGACTAGCGAACGGCAATGAGCAGTTCTTC	CAISESGLANGNEQFF	TRBV10-3	.	16	TRBD2	TRBJ2-1
TGTGCCAGCAGTCCCTCCCAGGGGGCCGTCTCCTACGAGCAGTACTTC	CASSPSQGAVSYEQYF	TRBV11-3	once	16	TRBD1	TRBJ2-7
TGTGCCAGCAGCCAGCGGGACGGAGGCACAGATACGCAGTATTTT	CASSQRDGGTDTQYF	TRBV7-9	.	15	TRBD2	TRBJ2-3
TGTGCCAGCAGCTTGTTGATGTCCTACGAGCAGTACTTC	CASSLLMSYEQYF	TRBV7-8	few	13	.	TRBJ2-7
TGTGCCAGCAGCCAAGAGGGACTAGCGGGAGGACAGTACAATGAGCAGTTCTTC	CASSQEGLAGGQYNEQFF	TRBV4-2	.	18	TRBD2	TRBJ2-1
TGTGCCAGCAAAGGAGGCGGGACGGCCTACAATGAGCAGTTCTTC	CASKGGGTAYNEQFF	TRBV2	.	15	.	TRBJ2-1
TGTGCCAGCAGCATGCTCCTAGGAGTCACAGATACGCAGTATTTT	CASSMLLGVTDTQYF	TRBV5-6	once	15	.	TRBJ2-3
TGTGCCAGCTCACCACTGGACACAGATACGCAGTATTTT	CASSPLDTDTQYF	TRBV18	.	13	.	TRBJ2-3
TGTGCCAGCAGCCCGGGACAGGGGGCGCGAGGGGAGCTGTTTTTT	CASSPGQGARGELFF	TRBV7-6	few	15	TRBD1	TRBJ2-2
TGTGCCAGCAGTTACAGAGCTCCTCCGAGCTCTTATGGCTACACCTTC	CASSYRAPPSSYGYTF	TRBV6-5	.	16	.	TRBJ1-2
TGTGCCAGCAGCCTGTCGGACTGGTCCGGGGAGCTGTTTTTT	CASSLSDWSGELFF	TRBV6-6	.	14	.	TRBJ2-2
TGTGCCAGCAGCTTATTAGCTACGACTAATTACGAGCAGTACTTC	CASSLLATTNYEQYF	TRBV7-8	few	15	.	TRBJ2-7
TGTGCCAGCAGCGTAGGAGGGACAGGGGGCTTTGAAGCTTTCTTT	CASSVGGTGGFEAFF	TRBV9	.	15	TRBD1	TRBJ1-1
TGTGCCAGCATCCCCGGGGGCCCGGCTAGCGGGAGCCCCGGAGAGACCCAGTACTTC	CASIPGGPASGSPGETQYF	TRBV7-3	.	19	TRBD2	TRBJ2-5
TGCGCCAGCAGCCGGGGGGACTCCTATAATTCACCCCTCCACTTT	CASSRGDSYNSPLHF	TRBV4-3	.	15	.	TRBJ1-6
TGTGCCAGCAGCCCTTCAGGACCCCAAGGGGGCTACACCTTC	CASSPSGPQGGYTF	TRBV28	.	14	.	TRBJ1-2
TGTGCCACCTCCTCGAGGAGTTACACTGAAGCTTTCTTT	CATSSRSYTEAFF	TRBV19	.	13	.	TRBJ1-1
TGCGCCAGCAGCTTGGATCCGGACAGGGTGAGGGAAAAACTGTTTTTT	CASSLDPDRVREKLFF	TRBV5-1	.	16	TRBD1	TRBJ1-4
TGTGCCAGTAGTACAGGGGGCTCGTACCAAGAGACCCAGTACTTC	CASSTGGSYQETQYF	TRBV19	once	15	TRBD1	TRBJ2-5
TGTGCCAGCAGCTTGCTCAAGCGGGCCATATACAATGAGCAGTTCTTC	CASSLLKRAIYNEQFF	TRBV5-6	.	16	.	TRBJ2-1